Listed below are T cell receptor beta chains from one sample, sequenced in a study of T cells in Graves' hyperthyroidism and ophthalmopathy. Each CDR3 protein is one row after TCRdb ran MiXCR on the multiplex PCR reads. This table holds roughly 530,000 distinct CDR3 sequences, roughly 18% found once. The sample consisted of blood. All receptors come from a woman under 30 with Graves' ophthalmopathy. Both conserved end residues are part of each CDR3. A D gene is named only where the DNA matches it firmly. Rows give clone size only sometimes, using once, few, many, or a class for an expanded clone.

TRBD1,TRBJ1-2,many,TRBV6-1,CASRYPGQGTKSYTF,TGTGCCAGCAGATACCCGGGACAGGGGACGAAAAGCTACACCTTC
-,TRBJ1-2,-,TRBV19,CASSPGAADHARGLGGYTF,TGTGCCAGTAGCCCGGGGGCAGCGGATCATGCGCGGGGTTTGGGCGGCTACACCTTC
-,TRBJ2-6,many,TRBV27,CASSPKDLSGANVLTF,TGTGCCAGCAGTCCCAAGGACCTCTCTGGGGCCAACGTCCTGACTTTC
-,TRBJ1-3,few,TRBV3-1,CASSQEAGGNTIYF,TGTGCCAGCAGCCAAGAGGCCGGGGGAAACACCATATATTTT
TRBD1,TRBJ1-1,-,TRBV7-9,CASSLNYRGETEAFF,TGTGCCAGCAGCTTAAACTACAGGGGGGAAACTGAAGCTTTCTTT
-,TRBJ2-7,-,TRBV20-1,CSANADYEQYF,TGCAGTGCTAATGCAGACTACGAGCAGTACTTC
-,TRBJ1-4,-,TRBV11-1,CASSLYLTGSNEKLFF,TGTGCCAGCAGCTTATACCTTACAGGATCTAATGAAAAACTGTTTTTT
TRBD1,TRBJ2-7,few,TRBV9,CASSGSQGAYEQYF,TGTGCCAGCAGCGGATCACAGGGGGCCTACGAGCAGTACTTC
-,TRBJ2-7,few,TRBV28,CASSFRGVSYEQYF,TGTGCCAGCAGTTTTCGGGGAGTCTCCTACGAGCAGTACTTC
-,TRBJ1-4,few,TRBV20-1,CSARDVSGGEKLFF,TGCAGTGCTAGAGATGTGTCCGGAGGTGAAAAACTGTTTTTT
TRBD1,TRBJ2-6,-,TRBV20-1,CSATVQGAAGANVLTF,TGCAGTGCCACGGTCCAGGGGGCCGCTGGGGCCAACGTCCTGACTTTC
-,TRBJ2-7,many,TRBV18,CASSPSAGYEQYF,TGTGCCAGCTCACCATCGGCTGGGTACGAGCAGTACTTC
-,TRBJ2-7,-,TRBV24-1,CATSDPSRDSRSYEQYF,TGTGCCACCAGTGACCCCTCCCGGGACTCCCGCTCCTACGAGCAGTACTTC
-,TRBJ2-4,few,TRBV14,CASSQDFGGLAKNIQYF,TGTGCCAGCAGCCAAGATTTCGGGGGCTTAGCCAAAAACATTCAGTACTTC
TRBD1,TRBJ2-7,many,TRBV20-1,CSARQGLKTYEQYF,TGCAGTGCTCGACAGGGGCTAAAAACCTACGAGCAGTACTTC
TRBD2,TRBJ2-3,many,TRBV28,CASLTGLAGGRTDTQYF,TGTGCCAGCCTGACGGGACTAGCGGGAGGTCGGACAGATACGCAGTATTTT
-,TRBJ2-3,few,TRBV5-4,CASKTYREFGDTQYF,TGTGCCAGCAAAACATACAGGGAGTTTGGAGATACGCAGTATTTT
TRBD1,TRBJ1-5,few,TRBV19,CASYGTGAGNQPQHF,TGTGCCAGTTACGGTACAGGGGCGGGCAATCAGCCCCAGCATTTT
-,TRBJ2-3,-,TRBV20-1,CSASSPTRLDTQYF,TGCAGTGCTAGTAGTCCAACTAGGTTGGATACGCAGTATTTT
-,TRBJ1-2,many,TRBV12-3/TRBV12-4,CASSSPSGYTF,TGTGCCAGCAGTTCCCCTTCGGGCTACACCTTC
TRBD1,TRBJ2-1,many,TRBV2,CARRQGINNEQFF,TGTGCCAGACGACAGGGTATAAACAATGAGCAGTTCTTC
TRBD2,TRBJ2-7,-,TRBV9,CASSASGGAPYEQYF,TGTGCCAGCAGCGCTAGCGGGGGGGCCCCCTACGAGCAGTACTTC
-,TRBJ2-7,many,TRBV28,CASRPVGGSGEQYF,TGTGCCAGCAGACCAGTCGGCGGTAGTGGCGAGCAGTACTTC
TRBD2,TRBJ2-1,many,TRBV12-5,CASGLELAGDYNEQFF,TGTGCTAGTGGTTTGGAGCTAGCGGGGGATTACAATGAGCAGTTCTTC
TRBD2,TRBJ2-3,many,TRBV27,CASSSISGGNTDTQYF,TGTGCCAGCAGTTCGATTAGCGGGGGAAACACAGATACGCAGTATTTT
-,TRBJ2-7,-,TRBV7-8,CASSLVRVVGGYEQYF,TGTGCCAGCAGCTTAGTTCGTGTGGTTGGTGGGTACGAGCAGTACTTC
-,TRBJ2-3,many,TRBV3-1,CASSQDPGAPDTQYF,TGTGCCAGCAGCCAAGATCCGGGGGCGCCGGATACGCAGTATTTT
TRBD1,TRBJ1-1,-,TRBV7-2,CASSPLDRGSEAFF,TGTGCCAGCAGCCCATTGGACAGGGGAAGTGAAGCTTTCTTT
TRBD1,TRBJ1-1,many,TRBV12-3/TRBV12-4,CASSLGTGGSGVTEAFF,TGTGCCAGCAGTTTAGGGACAGGGGGCTCAGGGGTCACTGAAGCTTTCTTT
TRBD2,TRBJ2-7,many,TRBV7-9,CASSPAGGAVYEQYF,TGTGCCAGCAGCCCCGCGGGGGGCGCGGTGTACGAGCAGTACTTC
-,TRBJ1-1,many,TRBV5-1,CASSFYGTAETEAFF,TGCGCCAGCAGCTTCTACGGGACCGCCGAGACTGAAGCTTTCTTT
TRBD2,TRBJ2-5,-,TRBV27,CASSGTSGQETQYF,TGTGCCAGCAGCGGGACTAGCGGACAAGAGACCCAGTACTTC
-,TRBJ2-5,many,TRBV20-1,CSARDRAGLAEETQYF,TGCAGTGCTAGAGATCGGGCGGGGTTAGCCGAAGAGACCCAGTACTTC
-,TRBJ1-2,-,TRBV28,CASRSQGFGYTF,TGTGCCAGCAGGTCTCAGGGTTTTGGCTACACCTTC
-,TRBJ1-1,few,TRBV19,CASTSRQKDRNTEAFF,TGTGCCAGTACCTCGAGACAAAAGGACAGGAACACTGAAGCTTTCTTT
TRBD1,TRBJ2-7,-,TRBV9,CASSGMTGGYEQYF,TGTGCCAGCAGCGGAATGACAGGGGGCTACGAGCAGTACTTC
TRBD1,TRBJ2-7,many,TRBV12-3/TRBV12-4,CASSDRTGGRYEQYF,TGTGCCAGCAGTGACCGGACAGGGGGCCGATACGAGCAGTACTTC
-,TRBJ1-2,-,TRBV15,CATSRIRAPANYGYTF,TGTGCCACCAGCAGGATCCGGGCCCCAGCTAACTATGGCTACACCTTC
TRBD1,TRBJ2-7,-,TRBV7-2,CASSPPDRGPGSLSYEQYF,TGTGCCAGCAGCCCACCAGACAGGGGGCCCGGCTCACTATCCTACGAGCAGTACTTC
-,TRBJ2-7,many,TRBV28,CASRIQGYEQYF,TGTGCCAGCAGAATACAGGGCTACGAGCAGTACTTC
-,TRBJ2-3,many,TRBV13,CASSLDSTDTQYF,TGTGCCAGCAGCTTAGACAGCACAGATACGCAGTATTTT
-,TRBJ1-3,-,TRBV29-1,CSVEDRTRDLFGNTIYF,TGCAGCGTTGAAGATAGGACCAGAGACCTCTTTGGAAACACCATATATTTT
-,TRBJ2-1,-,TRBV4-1,CASSQDRAAGTYNEQFF,TGCGCCAGCAGCCAAGATAGGGCAGCGGGCACGTACAATGAGCAGTTCTTC
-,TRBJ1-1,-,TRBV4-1,CASSQEQGRHTEAFF,TGCGCCAGCAGCCAAGAGCAGGGGAGGCACACTGAAGCTTTCTTT
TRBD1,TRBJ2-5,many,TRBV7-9,CASSLGVTGGETQYF,TGTGCCAGCAGCTTAGGGGTGACAGGGGGAGAGACCCAGTACTTC
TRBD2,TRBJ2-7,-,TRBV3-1,CASSQASGGEQYF,TGTGCCAGCAGCCAGGCTAGCGGGGGGGAGCAGTACTTC
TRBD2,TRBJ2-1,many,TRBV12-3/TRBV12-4,CASSKPGTSGGEQFF,TGTGCCAGCAGTAAACCCGGGACTAGTGGTGGTGAGCAGTTCTTC
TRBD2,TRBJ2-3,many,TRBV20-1,CSAPLAGGSTDTQYF,TGCAGTGCCCCGCTAGCGGGAGGCTCCACAGATACGCAGTATTTT
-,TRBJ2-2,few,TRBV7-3,CASSLKAAEYTGELFF,TGTGCCAGCAGCTTAAAAGCGGCCGAATACACCGGGGAGCTGTTTTTT
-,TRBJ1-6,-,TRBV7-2,CASSLGGQGLNSPLHF,TGTGCCAGCAGCTTAGGGGGGCAGGGTCTCAATTCACCCCTCCACTTT
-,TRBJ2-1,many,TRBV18,CASSPDDSWEINNEQFF,TGTGCCAGCTCACCAGATGACTCGTGGGAGATAAACAATGAGCAGTTCTTC
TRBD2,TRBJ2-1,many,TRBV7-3,CASSPSAGELANEQFF,TGTGCCAGCAGCCCATCAGCGGGAGAATTGGCCAATGAGCAGTTCTTC
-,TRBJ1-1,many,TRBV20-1,CSASWNQNTEAFF,TGCAGTGCTAGCTGGAACCAGAACACTGAAGCTTTCTTT
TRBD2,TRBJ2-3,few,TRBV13,CASNEAGTTDTQYF,TGTGCCAGCAACGAAGCGGGGACGACAGATACGCAGTATTTT